The rows below give T cell receptor beta chains drawn from one sample of a study of CD8 T cells in Susac syndrome. TCRdb reprocessed the immunoSEQ multiplex PCR reads via MiXCR and lists one record per CDR3 protein. The data contain about 120,000 distinct CDR3 sequences, about 90% of them seen just once; the ten biggest clones take up over 0.1%. The sequencing input was CD8+ T cells from PBMCs. Receptors originate from a human donor in good health. The CDR3 runs from the conserved cysteine through the conserved F or W.

v_gene	j_gene	CDR3aa
TRBV19	TRBJ1-1	CASSIDLGTMGTEAFF
TRBV7-9	TRBJ1-3	CASSLVTASSGNTIYF
TRBV12-3/TRBV12-4	TRBJ2-1	CASSLSPGQGTYEQFF
TRBV7-9	TRBJ2-5	CACSSTGSWGTQYF
TRBV6-2/TRBV6-3	TRBJ2-6	CASSLLAPGANVLTF
TRBV10-3	TRBJ2-1	CAIRSSGNEQFF
TRBV6-2/TRBV6-3	TRBJ1-1	CASIQGGRLAEAFF
TRBV5-6	TRBJ2-2	CASSLLPNLNTGELFF
TRBV19	TRBJ1-5	CATHQGDWGQPQHF
TRBV7-9	TRBJ2-7	CASSSTRGTGESHEQYF
TRBV5-1	TRBJ2-7	CASNPAGGEQYF
TRBV6-2/TRBV6-3	TRBJ1-5	CASSRRPGREPQHF
TRBV19	TRBJ1-1	CASSPGDRATEAFF
TRBV7-2	TRBJ1-4	CASSYNPATNEKLFF
TRBV20-1	TRBJ1-5	CSARAGQGYQPQHF
TRBV4-2	TRBJ1-1	CASSQSPGDLNTEAFF
TRBV7-3	TRBJ2-5	CASSNPPETQYF
TRBV6-5	TRBJ1-1	CASSYKGPVLTFF
TRBV6-1	TRBJ2-1	CASGIRDIYNEQFF
TRBV12-3/TRBV12-4	TRBJ1-5	CASSVGQGGQPQHF
TRBV20-1	TRBJ2-5	CSARDSGRVVETQYF
TRBV3-1	TRBJ2-5	CASSPNIAGGAGETQYF
TRBV12-3/TRBV12-4	TRBJ2-7	CASSLEGPTYEQYF
TRBV10-3	TRBJ2-2	CAISNSGQILNTGELFF
TRBV5-1	TRBJ2-2	CASSPSGVPTGELFF
TRBV5-6	TRBJ1-4	CASSLQGWTPGQSKVDEKLFF
TRBV3-1	TRBJ2-3	CASSQGVLFVGTDTQYF
TRBV29-1	TRBJ2-2	CSVEGDSTGELFF
TRBV6-5	TRBJ1-2	CASRGALGANYGYTF
TRBV7-2	TRBJ2-5	CASSLDSMRETQYF
TRBV7-8	TRBJ2-1	CASSLRDRGLNEQFF
TRBV7-3	TRBJ1-2	CASSGGTLGEHYGYTF
TRBV20-1	TRBJ2-1	CSARVRNNEQFF
TRBV12-3/TRBV12-4	TRBJ2-7	CASRSSAGSIYEQYF
TRBV7-2	TRBJ2-1	CASSSWADKDNEQFF
TRBV7-2	TRBJ2-7	CASSLGGGEQYF
TRBV7-8	TRBJ2-2	CASSLTSGFTGELFF
TRBV5-5	TRBJ1-1	CASSGRVENTEAFF
TRBV9	TRBJ1-2	CASSHSTPGQGSGTIRGYTF
TRBV19	TRBJ2-1	CASSTRTVGEQFF
TRBV27	TRBJ1-2	CASSIQGLYGYTF
TRBV21-1	TRBJ1-4	CASSKVRTGIGGATNEKLFF
TRBV3-1	TRBJ2-2	CASSHLSGDNTGELFF
TRBV15	TRBJ2-5	CATSPERLGGGTQYF
TRBV11-2	TRBJ2-3	CASSLGDFPSTDTQYF
TRBV11-2	TRBJ2-7	CASSLGSTYEQYF
TRBV7-9	TRBJ2-1	CASSLGGGYNEQFF
TRBV7-9	TRBJ2-7	CASSSSGQMDEQYF
TRBV2	TRBJ2-5	CASSEAPAAETQYF
TRBV2	TRBJ2-7	CASMRQGVEQYF
TRBV12-3/TRBV12-4	TRBJ1-2	CASSYPNYGYTF
TRBV9	TRBJ1-1	CASRSVGEATEAFF
TRBV29-1	TRBJ2-1	CSGIHTGGPNNEQFF